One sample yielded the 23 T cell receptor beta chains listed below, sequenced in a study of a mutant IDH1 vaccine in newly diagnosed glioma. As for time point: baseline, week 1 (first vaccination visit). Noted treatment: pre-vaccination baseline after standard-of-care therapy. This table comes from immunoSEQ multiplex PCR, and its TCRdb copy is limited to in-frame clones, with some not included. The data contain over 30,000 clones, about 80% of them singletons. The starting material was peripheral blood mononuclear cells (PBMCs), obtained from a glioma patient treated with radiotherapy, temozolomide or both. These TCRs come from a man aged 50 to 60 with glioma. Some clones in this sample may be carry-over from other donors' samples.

The CDR3 reads CASSRDRYYEQYF. The DNA for the CDR3 is TGTGCCAGCAGTAGAGACAGATACTACGAGCAGTACTTC. This chain links TRBV6-6 with TRBJ2-7; possible D gene TRBD1, 5 bases. The length of the CDR3 is 13 residues. Germline values: CDR1 MNHNY, CDR2 SVGAGI (reference sequence). The V end was cut by 5 bases, the J end by 3 bases, with 11 bases between.

The CDR3 DNA follows: TGTGCTAGTGGGACGATGGGGACAGGATACGAGCAGTACTTC. It yields the protein CASGTMGTGYEQYF. This chain links TRBV12-5 with TRBJ2-7, with 8 bases matching TRBD1. Trimming took 6 bases from V and 4 from J; bases not matched to a gene: 8. Germline assignment: CDR1 LGHNT and CDR2 FRNRAP. The CDR3 is made up of 14 amino acids. The variable domain in full, with the rest retrieved from reference TRBV12-5 and TRBJ2-7, is DARVTQTPRHKVTEMGQEVTMRCQPILGHNTVFWYRQTMMQGLELLAYFRNRAPLDDSGMPKDRFSAEMPDATLATLKIQPSEPRDSAVYFCASGTMGTGYEQYFGPGTRLTVT.

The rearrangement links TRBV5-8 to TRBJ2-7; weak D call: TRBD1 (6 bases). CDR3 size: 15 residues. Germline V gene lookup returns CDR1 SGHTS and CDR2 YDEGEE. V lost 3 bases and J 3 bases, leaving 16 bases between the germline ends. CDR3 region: CASSWRLGQGYEQYF. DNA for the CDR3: TGTGCCAGCAGCTGGAGACTGGGACAAGGCTACGAGCAGTACTTC.

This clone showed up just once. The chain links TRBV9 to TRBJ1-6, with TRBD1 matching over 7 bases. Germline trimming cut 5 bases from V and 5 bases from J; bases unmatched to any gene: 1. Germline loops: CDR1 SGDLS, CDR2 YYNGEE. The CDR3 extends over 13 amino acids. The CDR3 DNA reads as TGTGCCAGCAGGGGGACAGATAATTCACCCCTCCACTTT. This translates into CASRGTDNSPLHF.

The CDR3 bases are TGTGCCAGCAGCCAAGAGTGGGGGAGGTCCCACGAGCAGTACTTC. Translated: CASSQEWGRSHEQYF. This chain connects TRBV14 to TRBJ2-7; TRBD2 is a possible D gene (6 bases). Per germline, CDR1 SGHDN and CDR2 FVKESK. Trimming removed 0 bases at V and 5 bases at J, with 14 bases between. This CDR3 has 15 residues. The full variable domain, rest sourced from reference TRBV14 and TRBJ2-7, is EAGVTQFPSHSVIEKGQTVTLRCDPISGHDNLYWYRRVMGKEIKFLLHFVKESKQDESGMPNNRFLAERTGGTYSTLKVQPAELEDSGVYFCASSQEWGRSHEQYFGPGTRLTVT.

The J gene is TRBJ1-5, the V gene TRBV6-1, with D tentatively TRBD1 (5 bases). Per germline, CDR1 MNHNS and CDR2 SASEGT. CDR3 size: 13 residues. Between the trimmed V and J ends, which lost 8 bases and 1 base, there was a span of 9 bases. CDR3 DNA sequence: TGTGCCAGCCTGAGGGACAGCAATCAGCCCCAGCATTTT. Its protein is CASLRDSNQPQHF.

The CDR3 DNA sequence: TGTGCCAGCAGGCCATCAGGGGGTACCTACGAGCAGTACTTC. Translating it yields CASRPSGGTYEQYF. The rearrangement links TRBV2 to TRBJ2-7; 7 nucleotides match TRBD1. The CDR3 is made up of 14 amino acids. V shed 6 bases, J shed 2 bases, and the junction held 7 bases outside the gene matches. Germline V gene sequence: CDR1 SNHLY, CDR2 FYNNEI.

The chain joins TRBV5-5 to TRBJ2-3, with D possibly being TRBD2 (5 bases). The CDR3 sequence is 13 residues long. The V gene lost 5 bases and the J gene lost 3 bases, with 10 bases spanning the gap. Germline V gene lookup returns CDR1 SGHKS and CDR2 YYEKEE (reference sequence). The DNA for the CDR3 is TGTGCCAGCAGACTAGTCTCGACAGATACGCAGTATTTT. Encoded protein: CASRLVSTDTQYF.

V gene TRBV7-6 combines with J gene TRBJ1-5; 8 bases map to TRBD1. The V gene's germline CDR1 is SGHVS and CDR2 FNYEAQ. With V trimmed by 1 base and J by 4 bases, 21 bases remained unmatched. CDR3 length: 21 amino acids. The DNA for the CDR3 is TGTGCCAGCAGCTTAGAGACCCCCGCGGACAGGGAGGCACCCTGGAATCAGCCCCAGCATTTT. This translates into CASSLETPADREAPWNQPQHF.

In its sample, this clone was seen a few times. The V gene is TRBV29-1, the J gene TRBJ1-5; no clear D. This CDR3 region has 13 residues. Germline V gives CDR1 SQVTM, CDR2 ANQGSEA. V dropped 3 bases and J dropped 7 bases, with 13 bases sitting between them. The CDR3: CSVESGLGQPQHF. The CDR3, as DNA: TGCAGCGTTGAGTCGGGGTTGGGACAGCCCCAGCATTTT. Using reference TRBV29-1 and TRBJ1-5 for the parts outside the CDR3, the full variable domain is SAVISQKPSRDICQRGTSLTIQCQVDSQVTMMFWYRQQPGQSLTLIATANQGSEATYESGFVIDKFPISRPNLTFSTLTVSNMSPEDSSIYLCSVESGLGQPQHFGDGTRLSIL.

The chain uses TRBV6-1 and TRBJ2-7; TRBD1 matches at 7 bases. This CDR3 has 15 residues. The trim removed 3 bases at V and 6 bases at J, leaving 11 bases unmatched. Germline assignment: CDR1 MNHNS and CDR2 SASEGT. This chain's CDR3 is CASSDTRQGTSEQYF. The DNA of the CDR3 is TGTGCCAGCAGTGATACCCGACAGGGAACATCCGAGCAGTACTTC.

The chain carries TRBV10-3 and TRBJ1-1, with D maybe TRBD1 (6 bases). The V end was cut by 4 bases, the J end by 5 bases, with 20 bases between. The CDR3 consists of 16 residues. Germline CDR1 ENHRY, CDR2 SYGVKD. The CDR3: CAISGQGRLRGTEAFF. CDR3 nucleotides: TGTGCCATCAGTGGTCAGGGGCGCTTGAGGGGAACTGAAGCTTTCTTT.

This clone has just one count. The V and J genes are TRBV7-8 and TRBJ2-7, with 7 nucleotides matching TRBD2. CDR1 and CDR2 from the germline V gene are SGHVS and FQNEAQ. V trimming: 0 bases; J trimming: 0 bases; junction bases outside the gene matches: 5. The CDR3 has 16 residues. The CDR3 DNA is TGTGCCAGCAGCTTAGCGTTCGGGGGGAGCTCCTACGAGCAGTACTTC. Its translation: CASSLAFGGSSYEQYF.

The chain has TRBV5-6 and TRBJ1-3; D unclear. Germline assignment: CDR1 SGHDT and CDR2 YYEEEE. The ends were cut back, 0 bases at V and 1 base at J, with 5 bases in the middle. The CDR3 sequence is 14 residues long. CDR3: CASSLVGSGNTIYF. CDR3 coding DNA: TGTGCCAGCAGCTTGGTGGGTTCTGGAAACACCATATATTTT. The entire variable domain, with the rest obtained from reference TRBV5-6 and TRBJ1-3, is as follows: DAGVTQSPTHLIKTRGQQVTLRCSPKSGHDTVSWYQQALGQGPQFIFQYYEEEERQRGNFPDRFSGHQFPNYSSELNVNALLLGDSALYLCASSLVGSGNTIYFGEGSWLTVV.

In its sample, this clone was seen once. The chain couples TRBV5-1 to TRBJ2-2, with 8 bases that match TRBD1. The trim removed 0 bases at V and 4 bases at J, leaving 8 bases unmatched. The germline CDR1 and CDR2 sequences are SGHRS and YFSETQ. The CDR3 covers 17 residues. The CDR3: CASSLAERTGTTGELFF. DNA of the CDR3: TGCGCCAGCAGCTTGGCAGAAAGGACAGGGACCACCGGGGAGCTGTTTTTT.

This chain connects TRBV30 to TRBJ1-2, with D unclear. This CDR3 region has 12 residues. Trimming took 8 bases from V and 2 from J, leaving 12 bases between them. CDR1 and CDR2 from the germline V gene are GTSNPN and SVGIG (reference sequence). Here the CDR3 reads CASSSGNYGYTF. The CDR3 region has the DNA TGTGCCAGTAGTTCAGGAAACTATGGCTACACCTTC.

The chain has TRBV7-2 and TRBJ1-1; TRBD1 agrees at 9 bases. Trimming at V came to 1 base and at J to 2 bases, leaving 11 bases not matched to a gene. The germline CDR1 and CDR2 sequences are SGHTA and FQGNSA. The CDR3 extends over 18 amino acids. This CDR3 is CASSLVTRNRGPNTEAFF. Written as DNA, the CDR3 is TGTGCCAGCAGCTTAGTTACGAGGAACAGGGGGCCCAACACTGAAGCTTTCTTT.

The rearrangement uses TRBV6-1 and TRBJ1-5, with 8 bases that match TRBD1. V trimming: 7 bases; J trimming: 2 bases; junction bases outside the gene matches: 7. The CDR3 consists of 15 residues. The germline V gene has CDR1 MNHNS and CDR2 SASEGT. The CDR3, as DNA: TGTGCCAGCATTCGGGACAGGACTGGCAATCAGCCCCAGCATTTT. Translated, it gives CASIRDRTGNQPQHF.

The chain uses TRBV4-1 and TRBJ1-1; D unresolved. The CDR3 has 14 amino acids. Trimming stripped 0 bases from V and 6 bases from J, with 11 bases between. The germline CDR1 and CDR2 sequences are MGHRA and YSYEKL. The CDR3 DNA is TGCGCCAGCAGCCAAGATAAACTGGTCGCTGAAGCTTTCTTT. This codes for CASSQDKLVAEAFF.

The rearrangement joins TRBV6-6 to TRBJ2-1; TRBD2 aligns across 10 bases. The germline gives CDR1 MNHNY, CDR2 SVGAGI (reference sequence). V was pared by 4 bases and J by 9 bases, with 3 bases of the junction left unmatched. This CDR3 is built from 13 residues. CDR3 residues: CASSWTSGSEQFF. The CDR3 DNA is TGTGCCAGCAGTTGGACTAGCGGCAGTGAGCAGTTCTTC.

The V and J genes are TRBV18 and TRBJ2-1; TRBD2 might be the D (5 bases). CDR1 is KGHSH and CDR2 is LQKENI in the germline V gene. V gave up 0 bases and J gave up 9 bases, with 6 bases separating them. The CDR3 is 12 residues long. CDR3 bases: TGTGCCAGCTCACCACCGGCGGGTGAGCAGTTCTTC. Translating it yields CASSPPAGEQFF.

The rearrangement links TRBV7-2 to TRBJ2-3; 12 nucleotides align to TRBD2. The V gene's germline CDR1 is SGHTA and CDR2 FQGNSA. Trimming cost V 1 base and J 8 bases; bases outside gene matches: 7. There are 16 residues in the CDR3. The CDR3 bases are TGTGCCAGCAGCTTAGAAGGACTAGCGGGATTGGTTACGCAGTATTTT. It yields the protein CASSLEGLAGLVTQYF.

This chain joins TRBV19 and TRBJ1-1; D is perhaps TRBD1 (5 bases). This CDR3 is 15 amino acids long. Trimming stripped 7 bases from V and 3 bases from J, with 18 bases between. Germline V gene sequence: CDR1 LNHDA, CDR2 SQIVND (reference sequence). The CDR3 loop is CASKVVGAGDTEAFF. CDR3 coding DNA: TGTGCCAGTAAAGTGGTTGGGGCCGGGGACACTGAAGCTTTCTTT.